These 18 T cell receptor beta chains originate from one sample sequenced in a study of persistence of HIV-infected CD4 T cells. Their cognate antigens are unknown. The libraries were made with immunoSEQ version 4 in survey mode. TCRdb keeps only in-frame clones here, not all; method: immunoSEQ multiplex PCR. The data show under 40,000 clones, with 75% to 85% seen just once and 15% to 20% held by the top ten. Cells were stimulated with overlapping HIV-1 Gag 15-mer peptides. Sorted nonresponding memory CD4+ T cells were CD40L-negative, CD69-negative, CD45RO-high. Material: CD4+ T cells sorted from PBMCs after roughly 20-hour stimulation, obtained from a patient who received antiretroviral therapy. The receptors come from an adult woman with HIV who was CMV-seropositive.

The J gene is TRBJ1-5, the V gene TRBV7-8; D gene ambiguous. CDR3 length: 14 amino acids. V lost 0 bases, J lost 3 bases, and 6 bases lay in between. Germline V gives CDR1 SGHVS, CDR2 FQNEAQ. As DNA, the CDR3 is TGTGCCAGCAGCTTAGCAGTCTCCAATCAGCCCCAGCATTTT. The encoded protein is CASSLAVSNQPQHF.

The chain links TRBV15 to TRBJ2-5; D is possibly TRBD1 (5 bases). CDR1 is LNHNV, CDR2 YYDKDF, per germline (reference sequence). The CDR3 extends over 18 amino acids. The V end lost 0 bases, the J end lost 1 base, and 18 bases lay between the germline ends. The CDR3 nucleotides read TGTGCCACCAGCAGAGATGGGGTTTTCGTAGGGGCCCAAGAGACCCAGTACTTC. The encoded protein is CATSRDGVFVGAQETQYF.

The chain joins TRBV10-3 to TRBJ2-5; perhaps TRBD2 as D (6 bases). Per germline, CDR1 ENHRY and CDR2 SYGVKD. This CDR3 is built from 14 residues. V was trimmed by 6 bases and J by 3 bases, leaving 14 bases between them. CDR3 DNA: TGTGCCATCAGCGCCTGGGGAGGAGAAGAGACCCAGTACTTC. Protein: CAISAWGGEETQYF.

The chain joins TRBV5-4 to TRBJ1-3, with 11 bases matching TRBD1. Germline V CDR1 and CDR2: SGHNT, YYREEE (reference sequence). The trim removed 4 bases at V and 8 bases at J, leaving 14 bases unmatched. The CDR3 consists of 17 residues. The CDR3 region has the DNA TGTGCCAGCAGCGTAGGAGGGACAGGGGGTATTGGGGACACCATATATTTT. Its translation: CASSVGGTGGIGDTIYF.

The rearrangement links TRBV6-5 to TRBJ1-3; D might be TRBD1 (5 bases). V was cut by 6 bases and J by 10 bases, with 16 bases left in between. The CDR3 contains 13 residues. Germline V CDR1 and CDR2: MNHEY, SVGAGI. This CDR3 is CASRARIWGTIYF. In nucleotides, the CDR3 is TGTGCCAGCAGGGCGAGGATTTGGGGGACCATATATTTT.

This chain uses TRBV5-1 with TRBJ1-1; 8 nucleotides line up with TRBD1. Germline CDR1 SGHRS, CDR2 YFSETQ. Trimming cost V 4 bases and J 6 bases; bases outside gene matches: 11. The CDR3 is 15 residues long. The CDR3 nucleotides are TGCGCCAGCAGCCCCGGAGGCAGGGGGCGGCCTGAAGCTTTCTTT. Translation gives CASSPGGRGRPEAFF. Variable domain in full (rest from reference TRBV5-1 and TRBJ1-1): KAGVTQTPRYLIKTRGQQVTLSCSPISGHRSVSWYQQTPGQGLQFLFEYFSETQRNKGNFPGRFSGRQFSNSRSEMNVSTLELGDSALYLCASSPGGRGRPEAFFGQGTRLTVV.

The CDR3, as DNA: TGTGCCAGCAGTCGCTCTCCGGGACAGGGATACGAGCAGTACTTC. Its translation is CASSRSPGQGYEQYF. This chain joins TRBV27 and TRBJ2-7, with 9 bases lining up with TRBD1. The junction had 9 bases not matched to a gene; V was cut back by 5 bases and J by 4 bases. This CDR3 comprises 15 residues. Germline V gene data show CDR1 as MNHEY and CDR2 as SMNVEV (reference sequence).

This rearrangement joins TRBV5-8 to TRBJ2-2; 7 nucleotides match TRBD1. The CDR3 has 15 residues. Looked up from germline, CDR1 is SGHTS and CDR2 is YDEGEE. V lost 4 bases, J lost 6 bases, and 9 bases stayed unmatched. CDR3 sequence reads: CASSAGTVFSGELFF. CDR3 nucleotide sequence: TGTGCCAGCAGCGCCGGGACAGTATTCTCCGGGGAGCTGTTTTTT.

The chain employs TRBV19 and TRBJ1-5; TRBD1 matches at 7 bases. This CDR3 comprises 14 residues. V shed 8 bases, J shed 2 bases, and the junction held 6 bases outside the gene matches. Germline V gene lookup returns CDR1 LNHDA and CDR2 SQIVND (reference sequence). This CDR3 reads CASSGGSGNQPQHF. Here the CDR3 DNA reads TGTGCCAGTTCAGGGGGTTCAGGCAATCAGCCCCAGCATTTT.

V usage is TRBV19 and J usage is TRBJ1-1; D may be TRBD1 (5 bases). Germline V gives CDR1 LNHDA, CDR2 SQIVND (reference sequence). V was cut by 5 bases and J by 4 bases, with 14 bases left in between. The CDR3 spans 14 residues. The CDR3 DNA follows: TGTGCCAGTAGTGGGGGACGGATTGGCACTGAAGCTTTCTTT. Translation gives CASSGGRIGTEAFF.

The rearrangement joins TRBV6-1 to TRBJ1-1; D gene uncertain. This CDR3 contains 15 residues. Trimming took off 3 bases at V and 4 bases at J, with 15 bases between the two ends. Germline V gene lookup returns CDR1 MNHNS and CDR2 SASEGT. Here the CDR3 reads CASSDGPAESTEAFF. CDR3 nucleotide sequence: TGTGCCAGCAGTGATGGACCGGCAGAAAGCACTGAAGCTTTCTTT.

The chain combines TRBV7-9 with TRBJ1-4; 9 bases are a match to TRBD1. CDR3 length: 18 residues. V was clipped by 5 bases and J by 0 bases; unmatched bases: 10. Germline assignment: CDR1 SEHNR and CDR2 FQNEAQ (reference sequence). In DNA, the CDR3 is TGTGCCAGCAGCCGAAGACGGACAGGGGCCTCAACTAATGAAAAACTGTTTTTT. Translating it yields CASSRRRTGASTNEKLFF.

The chain links TRBV15 to TRBJ2-2; 9 bases agree with TRBD1. CDR3 size: 18 residues. Germline V gene lookup returns CDR1 LNHNV and CDR2 YYDKDF (reference sequence). V dropped 3 bases and J dropped 3; count of bases not matched to a gene: 11. The CDR3 DNA reads TGTGCCACCAGCAGTCCATTTAACAGGGGGCGGGACACCGGGGAGCTGTTTTTT. Translating it yields CATSSPFNRGRDTGELFF. The full variable domain, its missing parts supplied by reference TRBV15 and TRBJ2-2, is DAMVIQNPRYQVTQFGKPVTLSCSQTLNHNVMYWYQQKSSQAPKLLFHYYDKDFNNEADTPDNFQSRRPNTSFCFLDIRSPGLGDTAMYLCATSSPFNRGRDTGELFFGEGSRLTVL.

The V and J genes are TRBV9 and TRBJ2-3, with TRBD1 matching 9 bases. In germline, CDR1 is SGDLS, CDR2 YYNGEE. Losses at the gene ends were 4 bases for V and 4 bases for J; bases not matched to a gene: 10. The CDR3 length is 16 residues. CDR3 in DNA: TGTGCCAGCAGCCCAACGGGACAGGGAGTAGCAGATACGCAGTATTTT. Amino acids: CASSPTGQGVADTQYF.

The chain uses TRBV29-1 and TRBJ1-3, with D unclear. Germline V CDR1 and CDR2: SQVTM, ANQGSEA. V lost 1 base and J lost 0, with 7 bases in between. This CDR3 region has 14 residues. The CDR3 spells CSVEAGFSGNTIYF. CDR3 in DNA: TGCAGCGTTGAAGCAGGTTTCTCTGGAAACACCATATATTTT.

This clone is termed hyperexpanded (1% or more). The chain carries TRBV27 and TRBJ2-1; TRBD2 agrees at 8 bases. CDR3 length: 15 residues. V lost 5 bases to trimming and J lost 2 bases; unmatched junction nucleotides: 5. The germline CDR1 and CDR2 sequences are MNHEY and SMNVEV (reference sequence). CDR3 amino acids: CASSRKRETYNEQFF. CDR3 DNA: TGTGCCAGCAGTCGGAAGCGGGAGACCTACAATGAGCAGTTCTTC.

V gene TRBV11-3 combines with J gene TRBJ2-7; 8 positions agree with TRBD2. Germline V lookup: CDR1 SGHNT, CDR2 YENEEA. Trimming at V came to 7 bases and at J to 2 bases, leaving 7 bases not matched to a gene. This CDR3 is 14 amino acids long. CDR3 DNA sequence: TGTGCCAGCACCCCGACGGGGGGGCCCTACGAGCAGTACTTC. Its translation is CASTPTGGPYEQYF.

The chain links TRBV5-1 to TRBJ1-1, with 7 nucleotides matching TRBD1. Germline CDR1 is SGHRS and CDR2 is YFSETQ. CDR3 length: 15 residues. Trimming took 4 bases from V and 0 from J; bases not matched to a gene: 6. The CDR3 loop is CASSQGQIMNTEAFF. The CDR3 nucleotides are TGCGCCAGCAGCCAGGGACAGATAATGAACACTGAAGCTTTCTTT.